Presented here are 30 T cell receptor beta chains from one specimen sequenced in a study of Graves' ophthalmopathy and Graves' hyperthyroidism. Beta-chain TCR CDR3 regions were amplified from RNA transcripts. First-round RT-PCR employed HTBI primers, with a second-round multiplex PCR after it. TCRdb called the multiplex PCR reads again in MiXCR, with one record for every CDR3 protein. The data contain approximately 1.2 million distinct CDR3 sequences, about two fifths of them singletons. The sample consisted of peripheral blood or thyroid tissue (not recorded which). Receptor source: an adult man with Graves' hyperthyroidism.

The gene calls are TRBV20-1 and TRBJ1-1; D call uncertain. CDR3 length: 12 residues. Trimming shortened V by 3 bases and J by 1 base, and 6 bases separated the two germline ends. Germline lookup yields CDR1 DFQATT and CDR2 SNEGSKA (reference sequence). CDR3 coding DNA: TGCAGTGCTAGTCGGTGGAACACTGAAGCTTTCTTT. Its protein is CSASRWNTEAFF.

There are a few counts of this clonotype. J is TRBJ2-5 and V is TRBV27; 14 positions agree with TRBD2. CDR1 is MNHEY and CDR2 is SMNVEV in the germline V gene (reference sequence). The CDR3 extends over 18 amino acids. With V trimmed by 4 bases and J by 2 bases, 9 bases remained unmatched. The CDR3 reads CASSSGLAGGLWQETQYF. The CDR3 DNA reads TGTGCCAGCAGTTCTGGACTAGCGGGAGGTTTGTGGCAAGAGACCCAGTACTTC.

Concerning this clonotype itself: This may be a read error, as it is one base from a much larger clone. CDR3 nucleotide sequence: TGTGCCACCAGTGATGCGGGACGAGATCGGCCCCAGCATTTT. Translated, it gives CATSDAGRDRPQHF. The chain recombines TRBV24-1 with TRBJ1-5, with D perhaps TRBD1 (5 bases). Deletions cut 3 bases from V and 9 bases from J, with 14 bases between. The CDR3 extends over 14 amino acids. Germline V CDR1 and CDR2: KGHDR, SFDVKD.

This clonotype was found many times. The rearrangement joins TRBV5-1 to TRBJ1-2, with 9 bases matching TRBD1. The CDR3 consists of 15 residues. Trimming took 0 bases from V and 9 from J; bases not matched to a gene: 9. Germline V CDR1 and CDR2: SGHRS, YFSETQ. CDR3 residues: CASSLARGQGDRYTF. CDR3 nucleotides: TGCGCCAGCAGCTTGGCCAGGGGACAGGGTGATCGCTACACCTTC.

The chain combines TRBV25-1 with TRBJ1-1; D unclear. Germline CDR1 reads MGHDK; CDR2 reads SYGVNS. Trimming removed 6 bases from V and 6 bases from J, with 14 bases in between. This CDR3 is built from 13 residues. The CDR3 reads CASRPGFGAEAFF. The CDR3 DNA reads TGTGCCAGCAGACCGGGATTTGGTGCTGAAGCTTTCTTT.

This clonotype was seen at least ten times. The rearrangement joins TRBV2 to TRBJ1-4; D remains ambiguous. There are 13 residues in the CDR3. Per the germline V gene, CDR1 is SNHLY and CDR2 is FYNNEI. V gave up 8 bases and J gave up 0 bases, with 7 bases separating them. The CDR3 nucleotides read TGTGCCAGCTCCCCCTCAACTAATGAAAAACTGTTTTTT. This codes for CASSPSTNEKLFF.

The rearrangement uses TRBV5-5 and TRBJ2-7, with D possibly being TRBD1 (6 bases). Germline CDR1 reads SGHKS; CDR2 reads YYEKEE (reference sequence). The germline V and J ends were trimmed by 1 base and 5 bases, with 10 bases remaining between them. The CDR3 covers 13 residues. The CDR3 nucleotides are TGTGCCAGCAGCTTGCCCAACAGGGACGAGCAGTACTTC. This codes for CASSLPNRDEQYF.

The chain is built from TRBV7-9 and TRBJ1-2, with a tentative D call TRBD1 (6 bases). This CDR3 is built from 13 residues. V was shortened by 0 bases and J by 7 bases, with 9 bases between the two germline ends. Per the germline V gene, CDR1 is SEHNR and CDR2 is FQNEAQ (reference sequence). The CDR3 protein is CASSLATGLGYTF. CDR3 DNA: TGTGCCAGCAGCTTAGCGACAGGCCTTGGCTACACCTTC.

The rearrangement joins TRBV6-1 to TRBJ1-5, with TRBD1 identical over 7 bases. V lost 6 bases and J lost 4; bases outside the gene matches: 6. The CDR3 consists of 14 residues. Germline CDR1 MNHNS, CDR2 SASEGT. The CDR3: CASRGTAANQPQHF. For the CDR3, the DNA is TGTGCCAGCAGGGGGACAGCGGCTAATCAGCCCCAGCATTTT.

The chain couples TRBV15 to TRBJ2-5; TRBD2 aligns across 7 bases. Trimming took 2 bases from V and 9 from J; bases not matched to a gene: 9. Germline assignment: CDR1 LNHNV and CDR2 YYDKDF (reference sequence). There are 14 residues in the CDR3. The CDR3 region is CATSRSGEKGAQYF. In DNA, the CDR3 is TGTGCCACCAGCAGAAGCGGGGAGAAAGGGGCCCAGTACTTC.

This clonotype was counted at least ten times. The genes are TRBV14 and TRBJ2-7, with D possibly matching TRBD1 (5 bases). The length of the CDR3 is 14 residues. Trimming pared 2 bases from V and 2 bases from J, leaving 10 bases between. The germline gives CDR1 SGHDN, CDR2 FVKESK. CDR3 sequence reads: CASSQFLGAYEQYF. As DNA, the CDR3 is TGTGCCAGCAGCCAATTCTTAGGGGCCTACGAGCAGTACTTC.

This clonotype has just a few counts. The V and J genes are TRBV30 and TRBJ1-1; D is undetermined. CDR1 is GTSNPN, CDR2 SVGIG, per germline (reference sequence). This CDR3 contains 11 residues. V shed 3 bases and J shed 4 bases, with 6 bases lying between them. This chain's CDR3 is CAWSAVTEAFF. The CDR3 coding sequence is TGTGCCTGGAGCGCGGTCACTGAAGCTTTCTTT.

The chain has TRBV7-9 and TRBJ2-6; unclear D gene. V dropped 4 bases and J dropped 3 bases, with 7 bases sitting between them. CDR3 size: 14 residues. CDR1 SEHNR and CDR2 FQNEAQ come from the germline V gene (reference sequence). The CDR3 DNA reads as TGTGCCAGCAGCTCCCCATTTGGGGCCAACGTCCTGACTTTC. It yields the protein CASSSPFGANVLTF. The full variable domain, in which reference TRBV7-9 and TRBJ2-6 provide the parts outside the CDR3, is DTGVSQNPRHKITKRGQNVTFRCDPISEHNRLYWYRQTLGQGPEFLTYFQNEAQLEKSRLLSDRFSAERPKGSFSTLEIQRTEQGDSAMYLCASSSPFGANVLTFGAGSRLTVL.

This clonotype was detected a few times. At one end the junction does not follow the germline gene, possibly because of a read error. CDR3 loop: CSVEGTSSSYEQYF. The CDR3 nucleotides are TGCAGCGTCGAAGGGACTAGCAGTTCCTACGAGCAGTACTTC. V usage is TRBV29-1 and J usage is TRBJ2-7; 9 bases align to TRBD2. CDR1 is SQVTM and CDR2 is ANQGSEA in the germline V gene. This CDR3 spans 14 amino acids.

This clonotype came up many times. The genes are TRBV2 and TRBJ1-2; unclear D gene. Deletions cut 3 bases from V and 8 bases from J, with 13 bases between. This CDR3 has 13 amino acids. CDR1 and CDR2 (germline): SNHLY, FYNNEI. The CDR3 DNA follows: TGTGCCAGCAGTGAGCGGCCGCAAAGCGGCTACACCTTC. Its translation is CASSERPQSGYTF. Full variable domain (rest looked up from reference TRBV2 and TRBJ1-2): EPEVTQTPSHQVTQMGQEVILRCVPISNHLYFYWYRQILGQKVEFLVSFYNNEISEKSEIFDDQFSVERPDGSNFTLKIRSTKLEDSAMYFCASSERPQSGYTFGSGTRLTVV.

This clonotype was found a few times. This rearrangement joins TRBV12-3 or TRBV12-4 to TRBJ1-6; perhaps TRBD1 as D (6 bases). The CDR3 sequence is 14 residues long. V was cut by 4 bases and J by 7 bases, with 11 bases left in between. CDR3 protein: CASSWTVANSPLHF. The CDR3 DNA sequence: TGTGCCAGCAGTTGGACAGTGGCGAATTCACCCCTCCACTTT.

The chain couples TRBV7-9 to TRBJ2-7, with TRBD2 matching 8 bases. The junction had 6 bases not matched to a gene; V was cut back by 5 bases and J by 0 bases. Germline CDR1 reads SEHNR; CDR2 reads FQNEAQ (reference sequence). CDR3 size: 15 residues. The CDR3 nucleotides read TGTGCCAGCAGCCCCCGGGCGGGAGGCTCCTACGAGCAGTACTTC. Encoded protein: CASSPRAGGSYEQYF. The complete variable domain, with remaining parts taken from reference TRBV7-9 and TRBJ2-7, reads DTGVSQNPRHKITKRGQNVTFRCDPISEHNRLYWYRQTLGQGPEFLTYFQNEAQLEKSRLLSDRFSAERPKGSFSTLEIQRTEQGDSAMYLCASSPRAGGSYEQYFGPGTRLTVT.

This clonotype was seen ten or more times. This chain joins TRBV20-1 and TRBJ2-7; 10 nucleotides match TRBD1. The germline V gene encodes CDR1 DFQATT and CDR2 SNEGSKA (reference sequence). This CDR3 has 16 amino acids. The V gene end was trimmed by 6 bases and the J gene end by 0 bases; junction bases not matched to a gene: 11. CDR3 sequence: CSAGLPGQGNSYEQYF. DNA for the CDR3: TGCAGTGCGGGTTTACCGGGACAGGGGAACTCCTACGAGCAGTACTTC.

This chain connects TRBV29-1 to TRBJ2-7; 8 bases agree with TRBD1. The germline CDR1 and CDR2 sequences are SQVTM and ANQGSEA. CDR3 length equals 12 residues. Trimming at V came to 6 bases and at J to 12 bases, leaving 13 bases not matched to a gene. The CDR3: CSVAGGRGASYF. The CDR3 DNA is TGCAGCGTGGCAGGGGGCCGAGGGGCATCGTACTTC.

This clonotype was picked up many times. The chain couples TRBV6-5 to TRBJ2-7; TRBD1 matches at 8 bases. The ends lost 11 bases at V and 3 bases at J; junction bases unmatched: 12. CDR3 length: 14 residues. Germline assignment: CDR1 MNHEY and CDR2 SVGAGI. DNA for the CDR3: TGTGCCGCCAAACGGACAGGGTCAAACTACGAGCAGTACTTC. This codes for CAAKRTGSNYEQYF.

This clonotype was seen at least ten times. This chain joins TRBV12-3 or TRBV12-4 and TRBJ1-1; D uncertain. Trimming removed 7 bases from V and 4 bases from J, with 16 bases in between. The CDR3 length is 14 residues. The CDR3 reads CASNPGPGSTEAFF. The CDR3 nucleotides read TGTGCCAGCAACCCTGGTCCGGGGAGCACTGAAGCTTTCTTT.

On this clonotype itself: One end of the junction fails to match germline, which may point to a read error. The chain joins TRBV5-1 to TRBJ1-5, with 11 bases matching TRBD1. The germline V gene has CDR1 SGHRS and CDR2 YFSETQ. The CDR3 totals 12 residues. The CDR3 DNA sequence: TGTGCCAGCAGCGGGGGACAGGGGGCCCAGCATTTT. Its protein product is CASSGGQGAQHF. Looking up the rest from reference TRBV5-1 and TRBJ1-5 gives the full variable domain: KAGVTQTPRYLIKTRGQQVTLSCSPISGHRSVSWYQQTPGQGLQFLFEYFSETQRNKGNFPGRFSGRQFSNSRSEMNVSTLELGDSALYLCASSGGQGAQHFGDGTRLSIL.

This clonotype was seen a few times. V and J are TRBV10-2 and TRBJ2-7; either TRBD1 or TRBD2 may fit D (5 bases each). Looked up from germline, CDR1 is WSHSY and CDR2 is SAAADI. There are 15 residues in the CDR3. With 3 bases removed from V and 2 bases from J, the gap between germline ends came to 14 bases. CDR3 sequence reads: CASSDSGQGAYEQYF. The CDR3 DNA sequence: TGCGCCAGCAGTGACTCCGGGCAGGGAGCCTACGAGCAGTACTTC.

The CDR3 loop reads CASSAGPLRGEQYF. The CDR3 DNA follows: TGCGCCAGCAGCGCCGGGCCACTAAGGGGCGAGCAGTACTTC. The chain joins TRBV10-2 to TRBJ2-7, with D possibly TRBD1 on 5 matching bases. The germline V and J ends were trimmed by 6 bases and 6 bases, with 18 bases remaining between them. The CDR3 sequence is 14 residues long. The germline CDR1 and CDR2 sequences are WSHSY and SAAADI.

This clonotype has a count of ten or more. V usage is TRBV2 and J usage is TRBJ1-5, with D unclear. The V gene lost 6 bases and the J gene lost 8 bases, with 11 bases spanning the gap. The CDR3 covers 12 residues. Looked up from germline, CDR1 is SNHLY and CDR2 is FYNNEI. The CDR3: CASRKFGEPQHF. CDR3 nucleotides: TGTGCCAGCAGGAAATTTGGGGAGCCCCAGCATTTT.

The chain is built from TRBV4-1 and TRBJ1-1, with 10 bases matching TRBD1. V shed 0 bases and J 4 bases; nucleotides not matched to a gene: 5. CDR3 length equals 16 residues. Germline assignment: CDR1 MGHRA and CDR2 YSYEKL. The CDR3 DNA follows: TGCGCCAGCAGCCAAGATCAAGGGGACAGGGGCACTGAAGCTTTCTTT. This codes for CASSQDQGDRGTEAFF.

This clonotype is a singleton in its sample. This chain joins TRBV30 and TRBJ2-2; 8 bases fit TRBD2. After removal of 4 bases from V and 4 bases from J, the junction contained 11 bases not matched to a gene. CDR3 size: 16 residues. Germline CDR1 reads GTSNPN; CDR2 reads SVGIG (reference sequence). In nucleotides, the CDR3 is TGTGCCTGGAATCCGCGTGCGGGGGGAAGCACCGGGGAGCTGTTTTTT. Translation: CAWNPRAGGSTGELFF. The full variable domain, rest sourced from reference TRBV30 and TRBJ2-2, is SQTIHQWPATLVQPVGSPLSLECTVEGTSNPNLYWYRQAAGRGLQLLFYSVGIGQISSEVPQNLSASRPQDRQFILSSKKLLLSDSGFYLCAWNPRAGGSTGELFFGEGSRLTVL.

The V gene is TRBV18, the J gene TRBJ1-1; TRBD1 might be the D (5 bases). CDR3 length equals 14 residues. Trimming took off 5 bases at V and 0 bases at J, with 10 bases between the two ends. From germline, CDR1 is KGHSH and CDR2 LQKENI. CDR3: CASSTTVMNTEAFF. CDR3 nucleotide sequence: TGTGCCAGCTCAACGACAGTGATGAACACTGAAGCTTTCTTT.

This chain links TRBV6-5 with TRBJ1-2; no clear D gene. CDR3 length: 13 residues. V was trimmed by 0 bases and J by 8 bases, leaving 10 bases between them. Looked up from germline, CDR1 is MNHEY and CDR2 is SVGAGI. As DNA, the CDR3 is TGTGCCAGCAGTTACTCGACCGCTGGGGGCTACACCTTC. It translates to CASSYSTAGGYTF.

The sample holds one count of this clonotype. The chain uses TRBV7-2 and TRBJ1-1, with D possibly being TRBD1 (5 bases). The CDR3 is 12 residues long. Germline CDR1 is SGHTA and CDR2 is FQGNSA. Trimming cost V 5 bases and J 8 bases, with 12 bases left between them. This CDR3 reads CASSQGRREAFF. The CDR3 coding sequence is TGTGCCAGCAGCCAGGGACGGAGAGAAGCTTTCTTT.